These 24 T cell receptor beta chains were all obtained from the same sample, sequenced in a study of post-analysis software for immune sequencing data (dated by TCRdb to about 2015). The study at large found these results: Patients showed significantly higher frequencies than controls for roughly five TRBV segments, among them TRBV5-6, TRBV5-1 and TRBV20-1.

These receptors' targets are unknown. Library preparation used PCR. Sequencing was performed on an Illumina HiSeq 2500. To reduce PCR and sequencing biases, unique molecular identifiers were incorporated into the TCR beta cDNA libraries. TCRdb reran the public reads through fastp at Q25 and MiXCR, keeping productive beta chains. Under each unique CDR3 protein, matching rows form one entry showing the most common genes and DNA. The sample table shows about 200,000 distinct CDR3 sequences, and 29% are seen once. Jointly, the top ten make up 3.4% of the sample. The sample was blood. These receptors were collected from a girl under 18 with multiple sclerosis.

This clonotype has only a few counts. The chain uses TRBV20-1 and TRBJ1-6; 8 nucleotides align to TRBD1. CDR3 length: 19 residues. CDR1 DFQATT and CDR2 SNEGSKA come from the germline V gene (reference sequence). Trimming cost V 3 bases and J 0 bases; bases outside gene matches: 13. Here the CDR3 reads CSARDPLRGQSSYNSPLHF. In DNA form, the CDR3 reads TGCAGTGCTAGGGACCCTCTCAGGGGGCAGAGCTCCTATAATTCACCCCTCCACTTT.

The CDR3 spells CASSLGSGRIYEQYF. The CDR3 DNA reads TGTGCCAGCAGTTTAGGGTCGGGGAGGATCTACGAGCAGTACTTC. The rearrangement joins TRBV27 to TRBJ2-7; possible D gene TRBD2, 6 bases. The CDR3 runs to 15 residues. Germline lookup yields CDR1 MNHEY and CDR2 SMNVEV (reference sequence). Trimming left V 2 bases short and J 3 bases short, with 14 bases between.

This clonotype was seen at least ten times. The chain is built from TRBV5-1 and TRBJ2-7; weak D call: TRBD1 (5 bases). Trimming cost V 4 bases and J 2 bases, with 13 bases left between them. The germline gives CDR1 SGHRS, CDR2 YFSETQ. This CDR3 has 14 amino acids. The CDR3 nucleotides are TGCGCCAGCAGCACTTCAGGGCCTCCCTACGAGCAGTACTTC. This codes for CASSTSGPPYEQYF.

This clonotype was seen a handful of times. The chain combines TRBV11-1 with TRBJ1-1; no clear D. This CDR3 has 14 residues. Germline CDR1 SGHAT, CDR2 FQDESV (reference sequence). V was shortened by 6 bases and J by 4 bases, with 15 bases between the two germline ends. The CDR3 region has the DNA TGTGCCAGCAGTTTTAAGACATCTAGCACTGAAGCTTTCTTT. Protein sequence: CASSFKTSSTEAFF.

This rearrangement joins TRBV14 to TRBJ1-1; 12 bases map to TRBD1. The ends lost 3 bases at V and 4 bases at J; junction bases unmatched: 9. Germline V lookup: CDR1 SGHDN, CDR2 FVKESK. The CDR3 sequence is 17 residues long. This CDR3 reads CASSHGTGGVLSTEAFF. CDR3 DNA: TGTGCCAGCAGCCACGGGACAGGGGGCGTGTTGAGCACTGAAGCTTTCTTT.

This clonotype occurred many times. CDR3 region: CASSTNRWNEQFF. CDR3 in DNA: TGTGCCAGCAGCACGAATCGGTGGAATGAGCAGTTCTTC. V gene TRBV12-3 or TRBV12-4 combines with J gene TRBJ2-1; the D is unclear. V was cut by 6 bases and J by 7 bases, with 13 bases left in between. The CDR3 covers 13 residues.

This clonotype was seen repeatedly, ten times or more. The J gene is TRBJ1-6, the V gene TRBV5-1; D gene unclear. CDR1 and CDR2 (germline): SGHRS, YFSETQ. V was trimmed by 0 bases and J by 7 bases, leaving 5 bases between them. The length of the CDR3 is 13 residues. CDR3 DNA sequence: TGCGCCAGCAGCTTGGCCGGGAATTCACCCCTCCACTTT. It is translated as CASSLAGNSPLHF.

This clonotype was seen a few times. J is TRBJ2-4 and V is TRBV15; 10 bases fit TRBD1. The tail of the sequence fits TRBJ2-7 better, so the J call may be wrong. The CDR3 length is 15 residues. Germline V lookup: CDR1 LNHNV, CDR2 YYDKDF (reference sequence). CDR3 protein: CATSRDLGTGDEQYF. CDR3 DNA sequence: TGTGCCACCAGCAGAGATCTTGGGACAGGGGACGAGCAGTACTTC.

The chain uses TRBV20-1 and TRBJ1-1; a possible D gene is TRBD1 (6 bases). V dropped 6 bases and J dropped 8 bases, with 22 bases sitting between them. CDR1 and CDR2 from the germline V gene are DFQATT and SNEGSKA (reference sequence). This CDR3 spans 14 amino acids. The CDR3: CSAQWEGGGSEAFF. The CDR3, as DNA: TGCAGTGCCCAGTGGGAGGGGGGAGGTTCGGAAGCTTTCTTT.

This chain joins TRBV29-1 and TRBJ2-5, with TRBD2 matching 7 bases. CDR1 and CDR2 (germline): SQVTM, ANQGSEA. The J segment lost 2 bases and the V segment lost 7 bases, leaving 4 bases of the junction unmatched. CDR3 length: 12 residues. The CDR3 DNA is TGCAGCGGGCTAGCGGTTCAAGAGACCCAGTACTTC. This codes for CSGLAVQETQYF.

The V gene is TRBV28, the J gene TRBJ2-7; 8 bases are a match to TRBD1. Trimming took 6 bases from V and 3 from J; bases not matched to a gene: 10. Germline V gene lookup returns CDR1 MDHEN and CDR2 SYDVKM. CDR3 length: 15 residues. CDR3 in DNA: TGTGCCAGCAGCCCCTCCGGGACAGGAGTCTACGAGCAGTACTTC. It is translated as CASSPSGTGVYEQYF.

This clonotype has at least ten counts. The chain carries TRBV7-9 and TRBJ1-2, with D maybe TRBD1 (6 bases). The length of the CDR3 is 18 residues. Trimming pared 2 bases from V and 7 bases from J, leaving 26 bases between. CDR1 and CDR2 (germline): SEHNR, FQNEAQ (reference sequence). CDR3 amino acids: CASSLPLTSGPGAVGYTF. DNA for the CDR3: TGTGCCAGCAGCTTACCCCTTACATCCGGGCCGGGGGCCGTTGGCTACACCTTC.

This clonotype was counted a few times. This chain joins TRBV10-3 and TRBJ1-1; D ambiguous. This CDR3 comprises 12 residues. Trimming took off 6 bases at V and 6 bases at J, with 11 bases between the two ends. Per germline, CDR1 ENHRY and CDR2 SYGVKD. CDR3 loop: CAIRQKSSEAFF. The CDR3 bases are TGTGCCATCAGGCAGAAGAGCTCTGAAGCTTTCTTT.

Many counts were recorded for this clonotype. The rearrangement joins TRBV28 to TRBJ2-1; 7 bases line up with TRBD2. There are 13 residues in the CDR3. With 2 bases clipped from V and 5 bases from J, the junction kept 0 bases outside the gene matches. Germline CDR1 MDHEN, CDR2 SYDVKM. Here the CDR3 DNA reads TGTGCCAGCAGTTTAGCGGGGGACAATGAGCAGTTCTTC. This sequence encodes CASSLAGDNEQFF.

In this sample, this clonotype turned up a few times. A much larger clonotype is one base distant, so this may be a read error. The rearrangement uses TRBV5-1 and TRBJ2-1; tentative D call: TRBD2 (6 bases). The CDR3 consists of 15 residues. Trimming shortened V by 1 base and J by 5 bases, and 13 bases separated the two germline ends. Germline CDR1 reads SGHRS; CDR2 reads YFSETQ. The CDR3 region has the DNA TGCGCCAGCAGCTTGTTAGCGGAGTCCCACAATGAGCAGTTCTTC. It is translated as CASSLLAESHNEQFF.

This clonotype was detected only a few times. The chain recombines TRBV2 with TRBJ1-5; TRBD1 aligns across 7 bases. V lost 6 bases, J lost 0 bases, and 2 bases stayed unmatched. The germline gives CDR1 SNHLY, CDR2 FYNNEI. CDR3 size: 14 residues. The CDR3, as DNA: TGTGCCAGCAGGTACAGGGGTAGCAATCAGCCCCAGCATTTT. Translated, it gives CASRYRGSNQPQHF. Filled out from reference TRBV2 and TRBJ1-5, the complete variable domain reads EPEVTQTPSHQVTQMGQEVILRCVPISNHLYFYWYRQILGQKVEFLVSFYNNEISEKSEIFDDQFSVERPDGSNFTLKIRSTKLEDSAMYFCASRYRGSNQPQHFGDGTRLSIL.

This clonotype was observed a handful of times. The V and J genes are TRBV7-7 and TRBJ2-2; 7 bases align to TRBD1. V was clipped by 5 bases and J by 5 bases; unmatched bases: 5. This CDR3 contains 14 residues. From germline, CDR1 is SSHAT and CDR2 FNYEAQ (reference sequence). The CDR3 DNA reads TGTGCCAGCAGCCACCGACAGGGAACCGGGGAGCTGTTTTTT. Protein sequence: CASSHRQGTGELFF.

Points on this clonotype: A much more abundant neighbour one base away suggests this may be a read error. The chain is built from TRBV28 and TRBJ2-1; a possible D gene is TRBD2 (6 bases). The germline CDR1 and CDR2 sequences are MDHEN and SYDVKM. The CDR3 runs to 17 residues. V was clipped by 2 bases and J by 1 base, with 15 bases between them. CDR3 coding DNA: TGTGCCAGCAGTTTAAGTTTAGGCGGGGAGTCCTACAATGAGCAGTTCTTC. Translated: CASSLSLGGESYNEQFF.

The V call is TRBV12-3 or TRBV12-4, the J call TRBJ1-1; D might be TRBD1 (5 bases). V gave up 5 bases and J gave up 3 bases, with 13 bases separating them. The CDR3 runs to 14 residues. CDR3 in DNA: TGTGCCAGCAGTCCCGGGACCCCCGACACTGAAGCTTTCTTT. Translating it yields CASSPGTPDTEAFF.

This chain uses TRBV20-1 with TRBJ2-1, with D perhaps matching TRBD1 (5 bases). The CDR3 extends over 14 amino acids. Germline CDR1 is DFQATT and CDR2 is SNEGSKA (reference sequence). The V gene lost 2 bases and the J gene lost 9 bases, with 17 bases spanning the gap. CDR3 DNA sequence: TGCAGTGCTAGATCCACCGGCGACAGAATTGAGCAGTTCTTC. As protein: CSARSTGDRIEQFF.

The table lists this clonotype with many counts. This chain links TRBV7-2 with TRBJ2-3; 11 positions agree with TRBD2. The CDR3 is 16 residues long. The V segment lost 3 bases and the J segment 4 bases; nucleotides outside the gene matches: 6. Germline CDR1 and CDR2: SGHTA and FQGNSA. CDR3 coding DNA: TGTGCCAGCAGCTTCCGACTAGCGGGGACGGCAGATACGCAGTATTTT. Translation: CASSFRLAGTADTQYF.

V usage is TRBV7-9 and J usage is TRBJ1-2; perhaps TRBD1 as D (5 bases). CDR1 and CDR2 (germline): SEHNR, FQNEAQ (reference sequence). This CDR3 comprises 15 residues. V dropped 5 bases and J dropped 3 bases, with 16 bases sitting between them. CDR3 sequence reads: CASSPSGAMDYGYTF. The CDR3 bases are TGTGCCAGCAGCCCCTCCGGGGCGATGGACTATGGCTACACCTTC.

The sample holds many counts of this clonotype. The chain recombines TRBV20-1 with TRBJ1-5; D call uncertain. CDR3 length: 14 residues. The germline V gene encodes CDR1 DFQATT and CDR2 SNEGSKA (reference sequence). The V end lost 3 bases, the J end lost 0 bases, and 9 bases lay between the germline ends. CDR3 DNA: TGCAGTGCTAGTCTCGGTTATAGCAATCAGCCCCAGCATTTT. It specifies CSASLGYSNQPQHF.

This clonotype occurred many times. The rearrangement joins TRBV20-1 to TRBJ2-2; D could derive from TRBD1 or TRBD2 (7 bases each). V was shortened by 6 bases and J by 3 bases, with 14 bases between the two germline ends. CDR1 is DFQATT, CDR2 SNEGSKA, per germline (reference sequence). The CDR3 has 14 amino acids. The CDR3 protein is CSARQGGDTGELFF. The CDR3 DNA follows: TGCAGTGCGCGACAGGGAGGGGACACCGGGGAGCTGTTTTTT.